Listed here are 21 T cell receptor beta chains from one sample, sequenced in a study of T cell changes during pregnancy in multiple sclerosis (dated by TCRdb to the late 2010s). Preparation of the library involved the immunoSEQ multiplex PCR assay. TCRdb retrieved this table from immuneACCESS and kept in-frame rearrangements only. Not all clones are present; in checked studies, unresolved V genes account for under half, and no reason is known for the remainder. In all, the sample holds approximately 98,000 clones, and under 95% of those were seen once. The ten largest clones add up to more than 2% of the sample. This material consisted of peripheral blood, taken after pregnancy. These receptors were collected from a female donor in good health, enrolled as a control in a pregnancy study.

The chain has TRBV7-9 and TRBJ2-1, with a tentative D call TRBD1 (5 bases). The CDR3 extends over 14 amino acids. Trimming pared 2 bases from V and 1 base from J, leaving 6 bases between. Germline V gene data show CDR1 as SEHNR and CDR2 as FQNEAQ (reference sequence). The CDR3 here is CASSLKGSYNEQFF. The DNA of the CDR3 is TGTGCCAGCAGCTTAAAGGGGTCCTACAATGAGCAGTTCTTC.

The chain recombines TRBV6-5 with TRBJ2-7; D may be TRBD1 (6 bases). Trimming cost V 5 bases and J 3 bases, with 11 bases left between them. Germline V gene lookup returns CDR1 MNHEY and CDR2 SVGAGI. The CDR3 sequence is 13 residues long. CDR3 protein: CASSPLDSYEQYF. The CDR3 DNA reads TGTGCCAGCAGTCCCCTGGACAGCTACGAGCAGTACTTC.

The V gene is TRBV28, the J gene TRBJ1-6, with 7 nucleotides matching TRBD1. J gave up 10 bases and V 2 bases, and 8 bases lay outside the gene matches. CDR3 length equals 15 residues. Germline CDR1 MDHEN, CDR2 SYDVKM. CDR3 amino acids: CASSLQGTVSSPLHF. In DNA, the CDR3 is TGTGCCAGCAGTTTACAGGGGACAGTTTCCTCACCCCTCCACTTT.

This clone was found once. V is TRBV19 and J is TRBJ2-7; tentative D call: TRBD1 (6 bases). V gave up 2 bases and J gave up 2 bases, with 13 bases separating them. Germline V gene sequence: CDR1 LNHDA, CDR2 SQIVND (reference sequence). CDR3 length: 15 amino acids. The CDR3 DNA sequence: TGTGCCAGTAGTATAATCCTAGGGGGAGCCTACGAGCAGTACTTC. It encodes CASSIILGGAYEQYF.

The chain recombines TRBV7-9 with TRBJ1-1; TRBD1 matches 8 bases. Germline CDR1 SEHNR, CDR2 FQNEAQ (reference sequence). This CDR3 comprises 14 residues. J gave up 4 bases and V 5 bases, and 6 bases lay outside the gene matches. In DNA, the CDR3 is TGTGCCAGCAGCGCCACAGGGGGGCGCACTGAAGCTTTCTTT. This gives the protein CASSATGGRTEAFF. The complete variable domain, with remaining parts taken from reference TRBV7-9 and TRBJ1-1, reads DTGVSQNPRHKITKRGQNVTFRCDPISEHNRLYWYRQTLGQGPEFLTYFQNEAQLEKSRLLSDRFSAERPKGSFSTLEIQRTEQGDSAMYLCASSATGGRTEAFFGQGTRLTVV.

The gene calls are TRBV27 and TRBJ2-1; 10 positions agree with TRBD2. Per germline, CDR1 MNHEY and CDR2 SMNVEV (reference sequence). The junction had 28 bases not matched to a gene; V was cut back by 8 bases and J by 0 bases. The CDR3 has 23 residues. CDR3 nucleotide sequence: TGTGCCAGCCGACTCCCGAAAATCACAACTAAGCGGGGGGGACTGAGCTCCTACAATGAGCAGTTCTTC. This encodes CASRLPKITTKRGGLSSYNEQFF.

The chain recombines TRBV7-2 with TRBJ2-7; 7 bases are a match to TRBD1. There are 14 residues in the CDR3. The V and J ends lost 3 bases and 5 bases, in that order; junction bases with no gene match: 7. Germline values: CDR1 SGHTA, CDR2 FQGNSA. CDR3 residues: CASSFNRGQDEQYF. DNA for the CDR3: TGTGCCAGCAGCTTTAACAGGGGTCAGGACGAGCAGTACTTC.

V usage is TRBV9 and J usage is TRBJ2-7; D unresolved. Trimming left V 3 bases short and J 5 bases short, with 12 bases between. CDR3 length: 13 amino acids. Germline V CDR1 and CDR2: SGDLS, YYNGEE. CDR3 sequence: CASSGEDIHEQYF. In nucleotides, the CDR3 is TGTGCCAGCAGCGGAGAAGACATTCACGAGCAGTACTTC.

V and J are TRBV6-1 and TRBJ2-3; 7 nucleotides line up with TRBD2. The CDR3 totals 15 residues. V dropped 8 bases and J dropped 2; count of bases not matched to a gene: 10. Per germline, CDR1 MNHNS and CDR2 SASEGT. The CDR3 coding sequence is TGTGCCAGCCCACGGCGGGGGTCCCACACAGATACGCAGTATTTT. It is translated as CASPRRGSHTDTQYF.

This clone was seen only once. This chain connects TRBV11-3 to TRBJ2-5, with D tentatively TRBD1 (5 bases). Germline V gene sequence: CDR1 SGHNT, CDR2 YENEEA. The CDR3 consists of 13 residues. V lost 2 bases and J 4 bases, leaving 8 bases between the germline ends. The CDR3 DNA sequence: TGTGCCAGCAGCTTAAGACAGAGAGAGACCCAGTACTTC. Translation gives CASSLRQRETQYF.

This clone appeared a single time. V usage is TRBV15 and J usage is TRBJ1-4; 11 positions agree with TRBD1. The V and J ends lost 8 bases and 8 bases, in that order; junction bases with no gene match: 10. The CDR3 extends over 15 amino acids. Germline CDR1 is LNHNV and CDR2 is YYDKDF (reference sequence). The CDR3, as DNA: TGTGCCACCGACGACGGGACAGGGGGTGAAGAAAAACTGTTTTTT. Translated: CATDDGTGGEEKLFF.

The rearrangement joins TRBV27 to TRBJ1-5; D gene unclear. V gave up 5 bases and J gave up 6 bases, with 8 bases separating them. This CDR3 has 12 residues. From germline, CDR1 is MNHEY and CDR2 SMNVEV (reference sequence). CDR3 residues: CASSDGVQPQHF. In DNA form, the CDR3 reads TGTGCCAGCAGTGACGGGGTTCAGCCCCAGCATTTT.

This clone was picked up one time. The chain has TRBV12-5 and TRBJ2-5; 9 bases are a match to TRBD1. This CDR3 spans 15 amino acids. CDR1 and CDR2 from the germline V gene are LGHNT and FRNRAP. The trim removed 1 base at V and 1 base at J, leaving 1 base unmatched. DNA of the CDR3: TGTGCTAGTGGTTTGGACAGGGGGCCCCAAGAGACCCAGTACTTC. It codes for CASGLDRGPQETQYF. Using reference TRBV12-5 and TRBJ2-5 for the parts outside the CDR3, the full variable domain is DARVTQTPRHKVTEMGQEVTMRCQPILGHNTVFWYRQTMMQGLELLAYFRNRAPLDDSGMPKDRFSAEMPDATLATLKIQPSEPRDSAVYFCASGLDRGPQETQYFGPGTRLLVL.

This CDR3 is CATSSGQGAVNIQYF. DNA for the CDR3: TGTGCCACCAGCAGTGGCCAGGGGGCCGTGAACATTCAGTACTTC. V gene TRBV15 combines with J gene TRBJ2-4; the match to TRBD1 covers 8 bases. The CDR3 has 15 residues. Per the germline V gene, CDR1 is LNHNV and CDR2 is YYDKDF (reference sequence). Trimming took 3 bases from V and 7 from J; bases not matched to a gene: 8.

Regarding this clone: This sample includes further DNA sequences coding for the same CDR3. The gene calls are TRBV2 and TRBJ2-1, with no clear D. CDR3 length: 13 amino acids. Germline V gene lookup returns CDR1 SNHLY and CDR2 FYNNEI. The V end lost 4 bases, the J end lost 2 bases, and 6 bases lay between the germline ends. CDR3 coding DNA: TGTGCCAGCAGTGGGCTGGCCTACAATGAGCAGTTCTTC. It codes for CASSGLAYNEQFF.

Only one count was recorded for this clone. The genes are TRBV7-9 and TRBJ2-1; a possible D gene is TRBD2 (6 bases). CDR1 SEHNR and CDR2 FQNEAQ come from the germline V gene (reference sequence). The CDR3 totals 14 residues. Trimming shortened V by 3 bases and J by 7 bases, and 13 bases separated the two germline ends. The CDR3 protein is CASSLGLRGNEQFF. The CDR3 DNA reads TGTGCCAGCAGCTTGGGACTCCGGGGGAATGAGCAGTTCTTC.

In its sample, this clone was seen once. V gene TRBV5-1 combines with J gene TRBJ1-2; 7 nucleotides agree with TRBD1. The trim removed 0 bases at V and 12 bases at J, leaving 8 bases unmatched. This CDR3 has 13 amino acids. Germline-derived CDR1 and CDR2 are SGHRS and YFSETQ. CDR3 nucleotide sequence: TGCGCCAGCAGCTTGGAGGGGGCAGGGGCAAACACCTTC. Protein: CASSLEGAGANTF.

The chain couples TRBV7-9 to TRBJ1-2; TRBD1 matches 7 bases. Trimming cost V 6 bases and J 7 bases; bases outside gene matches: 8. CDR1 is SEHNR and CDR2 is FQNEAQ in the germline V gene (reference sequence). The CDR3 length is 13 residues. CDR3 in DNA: TGTGCCAGCAGGCATGACAGGGTAGTTGGCTACACCTTC. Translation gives CASRHDRVVGYTF.

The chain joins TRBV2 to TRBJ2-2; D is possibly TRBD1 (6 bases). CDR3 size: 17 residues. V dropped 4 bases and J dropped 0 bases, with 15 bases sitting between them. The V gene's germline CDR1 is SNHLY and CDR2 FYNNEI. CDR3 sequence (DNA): TGTGCCAGCAGTGGTTGGTCGGGACATCCGAACACCGGGGAGCTGTTTTTT. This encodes CASSGWSGHPNTGELFF.

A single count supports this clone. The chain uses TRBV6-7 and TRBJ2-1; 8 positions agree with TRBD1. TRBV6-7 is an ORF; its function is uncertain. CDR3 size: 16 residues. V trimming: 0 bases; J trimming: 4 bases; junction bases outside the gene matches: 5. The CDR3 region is CASSYSSQGAYNEQFF. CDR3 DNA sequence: TGTGCCAGCAGTTACTCGTCGCAGGGGGCTTACAATGAGCAGTTCTTC.

The CDR3 DNA follows: TGTGCCAGCAGCTTGCCGGGACAGGGTAAGTCCGAGCAGTACTTC. Translated: CASSLPGQGKSEQYF. The chain combines TRBV5-4 with TRBJ2-7; 9 bases are a match to TRBD1. CDR1 SGHNT and CDR2 YYREEE come from the germline V gene (reference sequence). The CDR3 is 15 amino acids. V was clipped by 1 base and J by 6 bases; unmatched bases: 8.